Each of the 22 T cell receptor beta chains below was sequenced from the same sample in a study of CD8+CD57+ T cells in acquired aplastic anemia. The study profiled TCR beta VDJ and CDR3 using genomic DNA as template. MiXCR was run by TCRdb on the reads, yielding one entry per CDR3 protein. The sample contains more than 250,000 distinct CDR3 sequences, approximately 57% of which appear only once. The specimen sequenced was sorted CD4+, CD8+, or CD8+CD57+ T cells (not recorded which) from PBMCs. All receptors come from a human donor with severe aplastic anemia or a healthy control (not recorded which).

The chain has TRBV7-2 and TRBJ1-5; D not resolved. This CDR3 spans 12 amino acids. Trimming removed 3 bases from V and 4 bases from J, with 4 bases in between. Germline lookup yields CDR1 SGHTA and CDR2 FQGNSA. For the CDR3, the DNA is TGTGCCAGCAGCTTTGATAATCAGCCCCAGCATTTT. Translating it yields CASSFDNQPQHF.

The V call is TRBV27, the J call TRBJ2-1; no clear D gene. The CDR3 runs 14 residues. Germline CDR1 reads MNHEY; CDR2 reads SMNVEV (reference sequence). Trimming stripped 2 bases from V and 5 bases from J, with 10 bases between. The chain's CDR3 is CASSLIGIHNEQFF. The CDR3 DNA reads as TGTGCCAGCAGTTTAATAGGTATCCACAATGAGCAGTTCTTC.

CDR3 sequence reads: CASSPNRRGQPPPDEQFF. CDR3 DNA sequence: TGTGCCAGCAGCCCTAATCGGCGCGGCCAACCCCCACCGGATGAGCAGTTCTTC. The chain carries TRBV7-3 and TRBJ2-1, with unresolved D. Germline V gives CDR1 SGHTA, CDR2 FQGTGA. CDR3 length equals 18 residues. The V gene lost 5 bases and the J gene lost 8 bases, with 28 bases spanning the gap.

V gene TRBV20-1 combines with J gene TRBJ1-6, with D tentatively TRBD1 (5 bases). Germline V gives CDR1 DFQATT, CDR2 SNEGSKA (reference sequence). The V gene lost 4 bases and the J gene lost 13 bases, with 17 bases spanning the gap. CDR3 length equals 13 residues. The CDR3 sequence is CSATRDPGLPLHF. The CDR3 coding sequence is TGCAGTGCTACCCGGGACCCCGGGCTTCCCCTCCACTTT.

V is TRBV6-5 and J is TRBJ1-3; tentative D call: TRBD1 (5 bases). CDR1 MNHEY and CDR2 SVGAGI come from the germline V gene. The V gene lost 6 bases and the J gene lost 7 bases, with 10 bases spanning the gap. This CDR3 has 12 amino acids. The CDR3 loop reads CASRRDGNTIYF. CDR3 sequence (DNA): TGTGCCAGCAGGAGGGACGGGAACACCATATATTTT.

In its sample, this clonotype was seen once. V usage is TRBV24-1 and J usage is TRBJ2-3; D possibly uses TRBD1 or TRBD2 (5 bases each). This CDR3 region has 12 residues. V lost 2 bases and J 13 bases, leaving 12 bases between the germline ends. CDR1 KGHDR and CDR2 SFDVKD come from the germline V gene. The CDR3: CATSDSGRSKYF. The CDR3 DNA reads TGTGCCACCAGTGATTCGGGGCGGTCCAAGTATTTT.

In this sample, this clonotype turned up a few times. The V gene is TRBV20-1, the J gene TRBJ2-3, with 11 bases matching TRBD2. V lost 6 bases to trimming and J lost 4 bases; unmatched junction nucleotides: 9. Germline V gives CDR1 DFQATT, CDR2 SNEGSKA (reference sequence). There are 15 residues in the CDR3. The CDR3 reads CSAVAGGRGADTQYF. CDR3 nucleotides: TGCAGTGCCGTAGCGGGGGGGCGGGGTGCAGATACGCAGTATTTT.

This chain links TRBV7-9 with TRBJ2-5; no clear D. Germline CDR1 and CDR2: SEHNR and FQNEAQ (reference sequence). V lost 4 bases and J lost 1, with 16 bases in between. CDR3 length equals 16 residues. CDR3 nucleotides: TGTGCCAGCAGCTCAACCTTTCGGGCAGGCCAAGAGACCCAGTACTTC. Its translation is CASSSTFRAGQETQYF.

This chain joins TRBV20-1 and TRBJ2-7; D ambiguous. CDR1 is DFQATT, CDR2 SNEGSKA, per germline (reference sequence). The CDR3 is 11 residues long. Deletions cut 6 bases from V and 4 bases from J, with 10 bases between. This CDR3 reads CSARMTYEQYF. The CDR3, as DNA: TGCAGTGCCCGAATGACGTACGAGCAGTACTTC.

This rearrangement joins TRBV19 to TRBJ1-6; 7 nucleotides line up with TRBD1. The V gene end was trimmed by 4 bases and the J gene end by 7 bases; junction bases not matched to a gene: 4. Germline values: CDR1 LNHDA, CDR2 SQIVND (reference sequence). The CDR3 spans 14 residues. The CDR3 protein is CASSRDRVNSPLHF. DNA of the CDR3: TGTGCCAGTAGTAGAGACAGGGTAAATTCACCCCTCCACTTT.

This clonotype was recorded many times. The chain recombines TRBV6-4 with TRBJ2-1; D is ambiguous. The CDR3 is made up of 18 amino acids. Between the trimmed V and J ends, which lost 4 bases and 5 bases, there was a span of 24 bases. Germline CDR1 is MRHNA and CDR2 is SNTAGT. CDR3 coding DNA: TGTGCCAGCAGTGTCCCCTTCTGGTTAGCTTGTGAAGACAATGAGCAGTTCTTC. Protein sequence: CASSVPFWLACEDNEQFF.

This clonotype has just a few counts. V is TRBV24-1 and J is TRBJ2-3; a possible D gene is TRBD1 (5 bases). Germline CDR1 reads KGHDR; CDR2 reads SFDVKD. CDR3 length equals 12 residues. Trimming stripped 2 bases from V and 7 bases from J, with 6 bases between. CDR3 sequence reads: CATSDSGYTQYF. Written as DNA, the CDR3 is TGTGCCACCAGTGATTCAGGGTATACGCAGTATTTT.

The chain uses TRBV10-3 and TRBJ1-2, with D maybe TRBD1 (5 bases). The CDR3 has 14 amino acids. V shed 5 bases and J shed 4 bases, with 14 bases lying between them. Per the germline V gene, CDR1 is ENHRY and CDR2 is SYGVKD. The CDR3 loop is CAISLPGPSYGYTF. The CDR3 DNA is TGTGCCATCAGTCTTCCGGGACCGAGCTATGGCTACACCTTC.

This rearrangement joins TRBV24-1 to TRBJ1-2; 8 nucleotides match TRBD1. Germline CDR1 and CDR2: KGHDR and SFDVKD. With V trimmed by 3 bases and J by 6 bases, 8 bases remained unmatched. The CDR3 is 15 residues long. CDR3 region: CATSDPTGGGNGYTF. The DNA of the CDR3 is TGTGCCACCAGTGATCCTACAGGGGGTGGGAATGGCTACACCTTC.

V usage is TRBV10-3 and J usage is TRBJ2-7; D unresolved. Per germline, CDR1 ENHRY and CDR2 SYGVKD. The ends were cut back, 2 bases at V and 6 bases at J, with 14 bases in the middle. CDR3 length: 14 amino acids. As DNA, the CDR3 is TGTGCCATCAGTGAGCCGGTCGGTAGTGCCGAGCAGTACTTC. As protein: CAISEPVGSAEQYF.

The DNA of the CDR3 is TGTGCCAGCAGATTAGGGAAAGACAGGGGGTACGAGCAGTACTTC. Translating gives CASRLGKDRGYEQYF. This chain connects TRBV28 to TRBJ2-7; 9 positions match TRBD1. The J segment lost 4 bases and the V segment lost 6 bases, leaving 10 bases of the junction unmatched. CDR1 and CDR2 (germline): MDHEN, SYDVKM. The CDR3 consists of 15 residues.

V gene TRBV12-5 combines with J gene TRBJ1-2, with D tentatively TRBD1 (5 bases). Deletions cut 6 bases from V and 4 bases from J, with 12 bases between. The CDR3 runs to 13 residues. CDR1 is LGHNT, CDR2 FRNRAP, per germline. Written as DNA, the CDR3 is TGTGCTAGTGGCCAAGGGGTTTTCTATGGCTACACCTTC. Translation: CASGQGVFYGYTF.

This chain links TRBV2 with TRBJ2-5; TRBD2 agrees at 9 bases. Germline CDR1 reads SNHLY; CDR2 reads FYNNEI. This CDR3 contains 14 residues. V shed 6 bases and J 4 bases; nucleotides not matched to a gene: 6. The CDR3: CASRARGGVETQYF. CDR3 DNA sequence: TGTGCCAGCAGAGCGCGGGGGGGCGTAGAGACCCAGTACTTC.

The V call is TRBV2, the J call TRBJ1-3, with D hard to call. The CDR3 covers 13 residues. V lost 4 bases and J lost 0, with 4 bases in between. The germline V gene has CDR1 SNHLY and CDR2 FYNNEI. The CDR3 nucleotides read TGTGCCAGCAGTGCAGGCTCTGGAAACACCATATATTTT. Its translation: CASSAGSGNTIYF.

This clonotype appeared once. As DNA, the CDR3 is TGTGCCAGCCGACGTGGTGGGACAGGGATTCAAAGGGAGCAGTACTTC. It codes for CASRRGGTGIQREQYF. The rearrangement links TRBV5-8 to TRBJ2-7; 9 bases are shared with TRBD1. This CDR3 has 16 residues. CDR1 and CDR2 from the germline V gene are SGHTS and YDEGEE. V dropped 7 bases and J dropped 7; count of bases not matched to a gene: 18. Full variable domain (remainder filled in from reference TRBV5-8 and TRBJ2-7): EAGVTQSPTHLIKTRGQQATLRCSPISGHTSVYWYQQALGLGLQFLLWYDEGEERNRGNFPPRFSGRQFPNYSSELNVNALELEDSALYLCASRRGGTGIQREQYFGPGTRLTVT.

This clonotype came up many times. Written as DNA, the CDR3 is TGTGCCACCAGCAGGGCGACAGGGGCGGCGACTGAAGCTTTCTTT. This codes for CATSRATGAATEAFF. The chain couples TRBV15 to TRBJ1-1; 8 bases line up with TRBD1. Germline V CDR1 and CDR2: LNHNV, YYDKDF (reference sequence). Trimming took 3 bases from V and 5 from J; bases not matched to a gene: 8. This CDR3 comprises 15 residues.

This clonotype was counted many times. The chain combines TRBV7-2 with TRBJ2-2, with D possibly matching TRBD2 (7 bases). V shed 4 bases and J shed 5 bases, with 14 bases lying between them. Germline loops: CDR1 SGHTA, CDR2 FQGNSA. CDR3 size: 15 residues. The CDR3 DNA follows: TGTGCCAGCAGCTCGAGGGGGGGCCGAACCGGGGAGCTGTTTTTT. It specifies CASSSRGGRTGELFF. Full variable domain (rest looked up from reference TRBV7-2 and TRBJ2-2): GAGVSQSPSNKVTEKGKDVELRCDPISGHTALYWYRQSLGQGLEFLIYFQGNSAPDKSGLPSDRFSAERTGGSVSTLTIQRTQQEDSAVYLCASSSRGGRTGELFFGEGSRLTVL.